The 16 T cell receptor beta chains given below trace back to one sample, sequenced in a study of PD-L1 blockade in urothelial cancer. The table came from immunoSEQ multiplex PCR; TCRdb's copy has only in-frame clones and leaves some out. The data contain tens of thousands of clones, about 89% of them seen just once; the ten biggest clones take up roughly 3.1%. Sequences were derived from PBMCs, sampled around atezolizumab (anti-PD-L1) treatment. These receptors originate from a man aged 50-60 years with urothelial cancer.

The rearrangement joins TRBV5-1 to TRBJ2-1, with D unclear. This CDR3 comprises 12 residues. Germline values: CDR1 SGHRS, CDR2 YFSETQ. V lost 0 bases, J lost 11 bases, and 9 bases lay in between. CDR3 amino acids: CASSLEESQQFF. CDR3 bases: TGCGCCAGCAGCTTGGAGGAGAGTCAGCAGTTCTTC.

This clone was picked up one time. V and J are TRBV25-1 and TRBJ2-1; D may be TRBD2 (5 bases). Trimming left V 8 bases short and J 8 bases short, with 19 bases between. This CDR3 spans 14 amino acids. The germline gives CDR1 MGHDK, CDR2 SYGVNS. The CDR3, as DNA: TGTGCCAGCGCCGGGTCCCTAGCTTTCCATGAGCAGTTCTTC. It yields the protein CASAGSLAFHEQFF.

The gene calls are TRBV5-4 and TRBJ2-1; weak D call: TRBD2 (5 bases). Germline V gene sequence: CDR1 SGHNT, CDR2 YYREEE (reference sequence). Trimming shortened V by 0 bases and J by 3 bases, and 7 bases separated the two germline ends. The CDR3 is made up of 14 amino acids. CDR3 DNA sequence: TGTGCCAGCAGCTTGGTCGGAGGCTACAATGAGCAGTTCTTC. It encodes CASSLVGGYNEQFF.

This rearrangement joins TRBV5-6 to TRBJ1-4, with 7 bases identical to TRBD1. The ends lost 5 bases at V and 5 bases at J; junction bases unmatched: 3. Germline CDR1 and CDR2: SGHDT and YYEEEE. The CDR3 has 13 residues. Here the CDR3 reads CASRGQINEKLFF. The CDR3 coding sequence is TGTGCCAGCAGGGGACAGATAAATGAAAAACTGTTTTTT.

The genes are TRBV2 and TRBJ2-1; 11 bases agree with TRBD2. The CDR3 contains 16 residues. Germline CDR1 and CDR2: SNHLY and FYNNEI. The ends lost 6 bases at V and 1 base at J; junction bases unmatched: 5. CDR3 region: CASRKSSGGSYNEQFF. CDR3 DNA: TGTGCCAGCAGAAAATCTAGCGGGGGGTCCTACAATGAGCAGTTCTTC. Full variable domain (outside the CDR3, taken from reference TRBV2 and TRBJ2-1): EPEVTQTPSHQVTQMGQEVILRCVPISNHLYFYWYRQILGQKVEFLVSFYNNEISEKSEIFDDQFSVERPDGSNFTLKIRSTKLEDSAMYFCASRKSSGGSYNEQFFGPGTRLTVL.

This clone was observed once. The V and J genes are TRBV7-8 and TRBJ1-3; D remains unclear. Trimming pared 0 bases from V and 0 bases from J, leaving 12 bases between. This CDR3 comprises 17 residues. CDR1 SGHVS and CDR2 FQNEAQ come from the germline V gene. The chain's CDR3 is CASSLAPGSISGNTIYF. The CDR3 region has the DNA TGTGCCAGCAGCTTAGCGCCGGGGTCAATCTCTGGAAACACCATATATTTT.

The rearrangement uses TRBV7-8 and TRBJ2-6; D possibly corresponds to TRBD1 (5 bases). The CDR3 is 18 amino acids. Trimming removed 0 bases from V and 0 bases from J, with 12 bases in between. From germline, CDR1 is SGHVS and CDR2 FQNEAQ. The CDR3 DNA reads TGTGCCAGCAGCTTAGCCCTCCTAACAGGCTCTGGGGCCAACGTCCTGACTTTC. It is translated as CASSLALLTGSGANVLTF.

The rearrangement joins TRBV28 to TRBJ2-5, with TRBD2 matching over 11 bases. V trimming: 5 bases; J trimming: 5 bases; junction bases outside the gene matches: 4. Germline V CDR1 and CDR2: MDHEN, SYDVKM. CDR3 length: 14 amino acids. The CDR3 protein is CASSLAGGGETQYF. The DNA for the CDR3 is TGTGCCAGCAGTCTAGCGGGAGGCGGGGAGACCCAGTACTTC.

The chain is built from TRBV14 and TRBJ1-1; TRBD1 matches at 8 bases. From germline, CDR1 is SGHDN and CDR2 FVKESK. After removal of 0 bases from V and 1 base from J, the junction contained 10 bases not matched to a gene. The CDR3 loop spans 18 amino acids. The CDR3 reads CASSQDRAGGIENTEAFF. The DNA of the CDR3 is TGTGCCAGCAGCCAAGATAGGGCAGGGGGCATAGAGAACACTGAAGCTTTCTTT.

This clone has only a few counts. The rearrangement links TRBV11-2 to TRBJ2-5; the D gene is possibly TRBD1 (5 bases). Deletions cut 4 bases from V and 0 bases from J, with 9 bases between. Germline V lookup: CDR1 SGHAT, CDR2 FQNNGV. The CDR3 runs 14 residues. The CDR3 loop is CASSSRQYQETQYF. The DNA of the CDR3 is TGTGCCAGCAGCTCCCGACAGTACCAAGAGACCCAGTACTTC. Using reference TRBV11-2 and TRBJ2-5 for the parts outside the CDR3, the full variable domain is EAGVAQSPRYKIIEKRQSVAFWCNPISGHATLYWYQQILGQGPKLLIQFQNNGVVDDSQLPKDRFSAERLKGVDSTLKIQPAKLEDSAVYLCASSSRQYQETQYFGPGTRLLVL.

CDR3 protein: CASSVTGGRYQETQYF. DNA of the CDR3: TGTGCCAGCAGCGTAACAGGGGGACGGTACCAAGAGACCCAGTACTTC. The V and J genes are TRBV9 and TRBJ2-5, with 8 bases aligning to TRBD1. V was pared by 1 base and J by 0 bases, with 5 bases of the junction left unmatched. The germline V gene has CDR1 SGDLS and CDR2 YYNGEE. The CDR3 spans 16 residues.

This chain links TRBV5-1 with TRBJ2-4; TRBD1 agrees at 9 bases. The V and J ends lost 5 bases and 4 bases, in that order; junction bases with no gene match: 4. The CDR3 totals 14 residues. Germline lookup yields CDR1 SGHRS and CDR2 YFSETQ. The CDR3 DNA reads as TGCGCCAGCAGGACGGGACAGGGAAAAAACATTCAGTACTTC. Translated: CASRTGQGKNIQYF.

The rearrangement uses TRBV13 and TRBJ2-7; 7 bases are shared with TRBD2. V trimming: 6 bases; J trimming: 1 base; junction bases outside the gene matches: 9. The CDR3 runs to 15 residues. The V gene's germline CDR1 is PRHDT and CDR2 FYEKMQ (reference sequence). In nucleotides, the CDR3 is TGTGCCAGCAGGGCGCGGGAGATTCAATCCTACGAGCAGTACTTC. Translated: CASRAREIQSYEQYF.

The J gene is TRBJ1-2, the V gene TRBV4-3, with a tentative D call TRBD1 (5 bases). The CDR3 totals 17 residues. Trimming stripped 1 base from V and 2 bases from J, with 17 bases between. Germline CDR1 LGHNA, CDR2 YSLEER. CDR3 residues: CASSQAVRTRVNYGYTF. CDR3 bases: TGCGCCAGCAGCCAAGCTGTCAGGACAAGGGTGAACTATGGCTACACCTTC.

The chain is built from TRBV6-5 and TRBJ2-5; tentative D call: TRBD1 (5 bases). Trimming removed 0 bases from V and 7 bases from J, with 15 bases in between. Germline V gene data show CDR1 as MNHEY and CDR2 as SVGAGI. The CDR3 is 15 amino acids. As DNA, the CDR3 is TGTGCCAGCAGTTACTCGATGGGTTTCCAGGGGACCCAGTACTTC. Its protein product is CASSYSMGFQGTQYF.

The V gene is TRBV2, the J gene TRBJ2-3; 8 bases match TRBD1. The CDR3 runs to 18 residues. Germline values: CDR1 SNHLY, CDR2 FYNNEI. With 4 bases clipped from V and 1 base from J, the junction kept 13 bases outside the gene matches. CDR3 DNA sequence: TGTGCCAGCAGTGTCTCAGGGGGCGCTGGCATTGGCACAGATACGCAGTATTTT. Protein: CASSVSGGAGIGTDTQYF.